This T cell receptor (beta chain) was identified during a study of B cell selection in AIRE deficiency. Points from the study as a whole: Tconv and Treg cells from AIRE-deficient patients resembled healthy donors in TCRBV usage, CDR3 length and diversity.

Sorted regulatory T cells were CD4-positive, CD25-high and CD127-low or negative. In the study's own analysis: Around 50,000 patient and 85,000 to 100,000 healthy donor TCRbeta sequences came from Tregs. Method: immunoSEQ multiplex PCR; TCRdb's copy keeps in-frame clones and lacks some. That table is the source of V, J and clone size, and D and trimming were worked out from the DNA. The table lists about 18,000 clones, approximately 94% of them singletons. CDR1 LGHNA and CDR2 YNFKEQ come from the germline V gene. Trimming stripped 3 bases from V and 4 bases from J, with 15 bases between. The CDR3 consists of 15 residues. This clone showed up just once. Its antigen is undetermined.

The sequence came from a human donor in good health. V is TRBV4-2 and J is TRBJ1-1; possible D gene TRBD1, 5 bases. Sequencing used CD4+CD25+ Tregs sorted from PBMCs. The CDR3 region is CASSQAAGFVTEAFF. The CDR3 DNA sequence: TGTGCCAGCAGCCAGGCCGCAGGGTTTGTCACTGAAGCTTTCTTT.